This T cell receptor beta chain was captured by sequencing in a study of shared clonotypes between healthy human individuals. On this clone: Antigen unknown.

V was cut by 1 base and J by 7 bases, with 17 bases left in between. Looked up from germline, CDR1 is KGHSH and CDR2 is LQKENI. CDR3 length: 16 residues. As originally analysed: Filtering differed since immunoSEQ provided only junctions, with no quality scores. Libraries were prepared by immunoSEQ multiplex PCR; TCRdb keeps only in-frame clonotypes and omits some of them. V and J calls and clone size are given by that table; D and trimming were obtained from the DNA. The table has more than 2 million clones, roughly 95% seen once. Study conclusions and caveats: Specimens sampled were limited to blood, with tissue repertoires likely differing. When compared with the clonotypes that were shared by all four sorted-subset donors, the non-shared clonotypes turned out to have lower generation probabilities.

The sequence derives from a man between 18 and 35 years old in good health. The sample was naive CD4+ T cells sorted from blood. The subset: CD45RA+ positively selected. The V call is TRBV18, the J call TRBJ2-4; D call uncertain. This CDR3 is CASSPRVSVERNIQYF. CDR3 in DNA: TGTGCCAGCTCACCACGAGTCAGCGTTGAGAGGAACATTCAGTACTTC. The complete variable domain, with remaining parts taken from reference TRBV18 and TRBJ2-4, reads NAGVMQNPRHLVRRRGQEARLRCSPMKGHSHVYWYRQLPEEGLKFMVYLQKENIIDESGMPKERFSAEFPKEGPSILRIQQVVRGDSAAYFCASSPRVSVERNIQYFGAGTRLSVL.